This T cell receptor beta chain was retrieved from a study of PD-1 blockade in classical Hodgkin lymphoma. Each patient relapsed following autologous stem cell transplantation, and prior brentuximab vedotin exposure differed. Researchers report purifying CD4+ T cells from thawed PBMCs by magnetic negative selection. CDR1 LNHDA and CDR2 SQIVND come from the germline V gene (reference sequence). The CDR3 is 13 amino acids. With 7 bases removed from V and 6 bases from J, the gap between germline ends came to 12 bases. The assay was immunoSEQ multiplex PCR, and TCRdb's table has in-frame clones only and misses some. This repertoire shows about 15,000 clones, about 82% found once; its top ten account for 1%. This clone showed up just once.

The V call is TRBV19, the J call TRBJ2-2, with D perhaps TRBD1 (5 bases). The sequencing used CD4+ T cells from blood, collected at baseline. This receptor was identified in a human donor with classical Hodgkin lymphoma. CDR3 sequence reads: CASTRAGPGELFF. In nucleotides, the CDR3 is TGTGCCAGTACCCGGGCAGGGCCCGGGGAGCTGTTTTTT.